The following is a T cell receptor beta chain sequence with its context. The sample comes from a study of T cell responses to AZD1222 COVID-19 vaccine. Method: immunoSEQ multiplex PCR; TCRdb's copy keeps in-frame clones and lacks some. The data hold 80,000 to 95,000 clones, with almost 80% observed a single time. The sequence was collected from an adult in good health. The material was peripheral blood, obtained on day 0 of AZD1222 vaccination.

CDR3 coding DNA: TGCGCCAGCAGCGCGGACATCCTGAACACCGGGGAGCTGTTTTTT. The encoded protein is CASSADILNTGELFF. The chain carries TRBV5-1 and TRBJ2-2; D possibly corresponds to TRBD1 (5 bases). The CDR3 has 15 residues. Trimming left V 4 bases short and J 1 base short, with 11 bases between. Germline V gene lookup returns CDR1 SGHRS and CDR2 YFSETQ.